The clone carrying this TCR beta chain was seen a few times. The target antigen is unknown. Donors sampled were nominally healthy, though unrecorded immune exposures were likely. This sample stems from a study of cytomegalovirus exposure and HLA in healthy donors. Study findings and constraints: In presence/absence analyses, roughly uniform sequencing depth across donors was assumed. In an earlier analysis, in approximately 630 donors, most V segments appeared productive either ~87% or ~30% of the time.

With 60 Vbeta and 13 Jbeta primers, the PCR was carried out. Profiled with immunoSEQ multiplex PCR; TCRdb holds only in-frame clones, not every one. The table records under 95,000 clones, approximately 80% of them present only once. This clonotype was sampled from a man aged 25 to 40 in good health and CMV-seropositive. The specimen was PBMCs.

The CDR3 DNA follows: TGTGCCAGCAGCCCCCAGGGCACCGGGGAGCTGTTTTTT. Its protein is CASSPQGTGELFF. The chain has TRBV7-9 and TRBJ2-2; D perhaps matches TRBD1 (5 bases). Trimming removed 5 bases at V and 4 bases at J, with 8 bases between. Germline CDR1 SEHNR, CDR2 FQNEAQ (reference sequence). CDR3 length: 13 amino acids. Full variable domain (outside the CDR3, taken from reference TRBV7-9 and TRBJ2-2): DTGVSQNPRHKITKRGQNVTFRCDPISEHNRLYWYRQTLGQGPEFLTYFQNEAQLEKSRLLSDRFSAERPKGSFSTLEIQRTEQGDSAMYLCASSPQGTGELFFGEGSRLTVL.